This TCR beta chain comes out of a study of blood T cell repertoires in COVID-19. Overall study: COVID-19 samples collected from the United States, Italy and Spain covered acute and convalescent phases.

Here immunoSEQ multiplex PCR was the method, and the copy in TCRdb shows in-frame clones only, minus some. The table has 250,000 to 350,000 clones, about nine tenths seen once. The CDR3 consists of 15 residues. Germline-derived CDR1 and CDR2 are SGDLS and YYNGEE. The junction had 6 bases not matched to a gene; V was cut back by 0 bases and J by 5 bases. What was sequenced was PBMCs or T cells enriched from blood (not recorded which). This receptor was identified in a man aged 60 to 75 who had recovered from COVID-19. V is TRBV9 and J is TRBJ2-7, with TRBD1 matching over 9 bases. CDR3 in DNA: TGTGCCAGCAGCGTAGCCGGGACAGGGCCGGACGAGCAGTACTTC. Translating gives CASSVAGTGPDEQYF.